These 14 T cell receptor beta chains came from one sample sequenced in a study of cytomegalovirus exposure and HLA in healthy donors. Primers for the PCR totalled 60 Vbeta and 13 Jbeta. Data came from immunoSEQ multiplex PCR; TCRdb stores just in-frame clones and leaves some out. The sample lists about 200,000 clones, 86% occurring once. Sequencing used PBMCs. The source of these receptors is a woman aged 25 to 39 in good health and CMV-seronegative.

V usage is TRBV19 and J usage is TRBJ1-1, with a weak D call TRBD1 (5 bases). The V gene's germline CDR1 is LNHDA and CDR2 SQIVND (reference sequence). The V and J ends lost 0 bases and 4 bases respectively, with 12 bases between them. This CDR3 is 15 amino acids long. The DNA for the CDR3 is TGTGCCAGTAGTATAGAGGTAGGGAGGGGCACTGAAGCTTTCTTT. It yields the protein CASSIEVGRGTEAFF.

The rearrangement uses TRBV7-2 and TRBJ2-1; TRBD2 aligns across 7 bases. The CDR3 contains 15 residues. CDR1 and CDR2 (germline): SGHTA, FQGNSA. Germline trimming cut 1 base from V and 2 bases from J; bases unmatched to any gene: 2. CDR3 region: CASSLGAGTYNEQFF. The CDR3 DNA follows: TGTGCCAGCAGCTTAGGAGCGGGAACCTACAATGAGCAGTTCTTC.

This sequence joins TRBV5-6 and TRBJ1-2, with unresolved D. V gave up 2 bases and J gave up 4 bases, with 18 bases separating them. Per the germline V gene, CDR1 is SGHDT and CDR2 is YYEEEE. The CDR3 totals 16 residues. The CDR3 reads CASSFGRSMLPYGYTF. CDR3 in DNA: TGTGCCAGCAGCTTTGGCAGGTCGATGCTACCCTATGGCTACACCTTC.

J is TRBJ1-5 and V is TRBV27; TRBD1 might be the D (5 bases). This CDR3 is 13 amino acids long. Germline CDR1 reads MNHEY; CDR2 reads SMNVEV (reference sequence). V was trimmed by 10 bases and J by 1 base, leaving 11 bases between them. The CDR3 DNA reads as TGTGCCACGGGGAGGGGAAGCAATCAGCCCCAGCATTTT. This gives the protein CATGRGSNQPQHF.

The rearrangement links TRBV9 to TRBJ2-7, with 8 bases identical to TRBD1. After removal of 4 bases from V and 6 bases from J, the junction contained 9 bases not matched to a gene. The CDR3 loop spans 14 amino acids. CDR1 and CDR2 from the germline V gene are SGDLS and YYNGEE. The CDR3 loop reads CASSQGAGGFEQYF. CDR3 in DNA: TGTGCCAGCAGCCAGGGGGCGGGCGGGTTCGAGCAGTACTTC.

The chain employs TRBV15 and TRBJ1-1; 7 bases match TRBD1. Trimming took 6 bases from V and 5 from J; bases not matched to a gene: 6. This CDR3 region has 13 residues. Germline CDR1 is LNHNV and CDR2 is YYDKDF (reference sequence). CDR3 DNA: TGTGCCACCAGGTATCAGGGGGAGACTGAAGCTTTCTTT. This gives the protein CATRYQGETEAFF.

This clone is a singleton in its sample. The chain links TRBV28 to TRBJ2-7, with a tentative D call TRBD1 (5 bases). Germline CDR1 reads MDHEN; CDR2 reads SYDVKM. The CDR3 consists of 13 residues. Trimming left V 8 bases short and J 0 bases short, with 11 bases between. CDR3 residues: CASGDSLSYEQYF. The CDR3 DNA reads as TGTGCCAGCGGCGACAGCCTCTCCTACGAGCAGTACTTC.

This clone was seen only once. The CDR3 DNA follows: TGTGCCAGCAGCCCTTCGAGAGATTACAATGAGCAGTTCTTC. As protein: CASSPSRDYNEQFF. V and J are TRBV5-6 and TRBJ2-1, with D unclear. The CDR3 sequence is 14 residues long. With 4 bases removed from V and 4 bases from J, the gap between germline ends came to 12 bases. CDR1 and CDR2 from the germline V gene are SGHDT and YYEEEE.

The CDR3 region is CASSLQESGTEAFF. In DNA form, the CDR3 reads TGTGCCAGCAGCCTACAAGAATCCGGGACTGAAGCTTTCTTT. The chain is built from TRBV6-1 and TRBJ1-1, with no clear D. The germline V and J ends were trimmed by 6 bases and 5 bases, with 16 bases remaining between them. This CDR3 spans 14 amino acids. Germline loops: CDR1 MNHNS, CDR2 SASEGT.

The genes are TRBV5-4 and TRBJ2-5, with a tentative D call TRBD2 (6 bases). The germline V gene has CDR1 SGHNT and CDR2 YYREEE (reference sequence). V gave up 4 bases and J gave up 4 bases, with 14 bases separating them. The CDR3 contains 14 residues. The DNA of the CDR3 is TGTGCCAGCAGCCACCCCGGGGGTCGAGAGACCCAGTACTTC. Translating gives CASSHPGGRETQYF.

There are a few counts of this clone. This rearrangement joins TRBV13 to TRBJ2-1; TRBD2 matches at 12 bases. The germline gives CDR1 PRHDT, CDR2 FYEKMQ (reference sequence). The CDR3 totals 18 residues. V trimming: 1 base; J trimming: 7 bases; junction bases outside the gene matches: 11. The chain's CDR3 is CASSLDSLAGGPRNEQFF. The CDR3 bases are TGTGCCAGCAGCTTAGATAGTCTAGCGGGAGGGCCTAGGAATGAGCAGTTCTTC.

This clone was observed once. This chain links TRBV12-5 with TRBJ2-2; 7 nucleotides match TRBD2. The V gene end was trimmed by 3 bases and the J gene end by 3 bases; junction bases not matched to a gene: 7. The CDR3 covers 16 residues. Germline V gene data show CDR1 as LGHNT and CDR2 as FRNRAP. CDR3 region: CASGFTSGVYTGELFF. The CDR3 coding sequence is TGTGCTAGTGGTTTCACCAGCGGGGTATACACCGGGGAGCTGTTTTTT.

CDR3 loop: CASSRPTRDSVFF. CDR3 nucleotides: TGTGCCAGCAGCCGCCCCACCCGGGACAGCGTCTTCTTT. The V call is TRBV9, the J call TRBJ1-1; TRBD1 matches at 7 bases. The CDR3 is 13 amino acids. J gave up 14 bases and V 4 bases, and 14 bases lay outside the gene matches. Germline-derived CDR1 and CDR2 are SGDLS and YYNGEE.

The rearrangement uses TRBV5-1 and TRBJ1-1; maybe TRBD1 (5 bases). CDR3 length: 15 amino acids. Germline V gene lookup returns CDR1 SGHRS and CDR2 YFSETQ. The V end was cut by 3 bases, the J end by 5 bases, with 17 bases between. CDR3 in DNA: TGCGCCAGCAGCTCAAACGGGGGGAGGAGTACTGAAGCTTTCTTT. Translating it yields CASSSNGGRSTEAFF.